The next 23 T cell receptor beta chains were all read from a single sample in a study of technical replicates of blood from a few donors. Repertoires were generated with immunoSEQ multiplex PCR, while TCRdb's copy carries only in-frame clones and drops some. The data hold roughly 62,000 clones, with approximately 89% observed a single time. The specimen was PBMCs. All receptors derive from a human donor in good health. Some clones in this sample may be carry-over from other donors' samples.

In DNA, the CDR3 is TGTGCCAGCAGCTTAACAGTGAATGAGCAGTTCTTC. Amino acids: CASSLTVNEQFF. The chain couples TRBV7-9 to TRBJ2-1; D ambiguous. Between the trimmed V and J ends, which lost 2 bases and 7 bases, there was a span of 6 bases. Germline V CDR1 and CDR2: SEHNR, FQNEAQ (reference sequence). The CDR3 spans 12 residues.

The rearrangement joins TRBV7-2 to TRBJ2-7, with D perhaps TRBD1 (5 bases). CDR1 is SGHTA and CDR2 is FQGNSA in the germline V gene. This CDR3 region has 14 residues. Deletions cut 5 bases from V and 0 bases from J, with 11 bases between. CDR3 loop: CASSRSTDSYEQYF. CDR3 in DNA: TGTGCCAGCAGCAGATCGACAGACTCCTACGAGCAGTACTTC.

The V gene is TRBV18, the J gene TRBJ2-5, with 7 bases matching TRBD1. CDR3 length: 16 residues. Germline V gene lookup returns CDR1 KGHSH and CDR2 LQKENI. With V trimmed by 1 base and J by 0 bases, 5 bases remained unmatched. DNA for the CDR3: TGTGCCAGCTCACCACGGTCGGGACAGTACCAAGAGACCCAGTACTTC. Protein product: CASSPRSGQYQETQYF.

The chain links TRBV9 to TRBJ2-7, with a weak D call TRBD2 (5 bases). V was cut by 3 bases and J by 2 bases, with 12 bases left in between. The CDR3 length is 14 residues. The germline V gene has CDR1 SGDLS and CDR2 YYNGEE. The CDR3 DNA follows: TGTGCCAGCAGCGCATTCGAGAGGGCCTACGAGCAGTACTTC. This translates into CASSAFERAYEQYF.

The chain combines TRBV5-4 with TRBJ2-1, with TRBD1 matching 8 bases. V trimming: 1 base; J trimming: 0 bases; junction bases outside the gene matches: 0. The CDR3 loop spans 15 amino acids. Looked up from germline, CDR1 is SGHNT and CDR2 is YYREEE (reference sequence). The CDR3 region has the DNA TGTGCCAGCAGCTTGACAGGGGGCTCCTACAATGAGCAGTTCTTC. Its translation is CASSLTGGSYNEQFF.

This clone was recorded only once. V is TRBV18 and J is TRBJ1-5, with 9 nucleotides matching TRBD1. From germline, CDR1 is KGHSH and CDR2 LQKENI. J was trimmed by 3 bases and V by 3 bases; bases with no gene match: 6. The CDR3 is made up of 16 amino acids. The CDR3 DNA reads as TGTGCCAGCTCACCGGGACAGGGCAACATCAATCAGCCCCAGCATTTT. It yields the protein CASSPGQGNINQPQHF.

The chain recombines TRBV27 with TRBJ2-7, with 13 bases that match TRBD2. CDR3 length: 14 residues. J was trimmed by 4 bases and V by 6 bases; bases with no gene match: 3. The germline CDR1 and CDR2 sequences are MNHEY and SMNVEV (reference sequence). The CDR3 is CASRRLAGGYEQYF. The CDR3 coding sequence is TGTGCCAGCAGGCGACTAGCGGGAGGATACGAGCAGTACTTC.

The chain couples TRBV2 to TRBJ1-4; 9 bases line up with TRBD1. The CDR3 runs to 18 residues. From germline, CDR1 is SNHLY and CDR2 FYNNEI. The V gene end was trimmed by 6 bases and the J gene end by 2 bases; junction bases not matched to a gene: 13. The CDR3: CASRALGQGVVTNEKLFF. Here the CDR3 DNA reads TGTGCCAGCAGGGCCCTGGGACAGGGAGTTGTTACTAATGAAAAACTGTTTTTT.

The V gene is TRBV4-1, the J gene TRBJ2-3, with 12 positions matching TRBD2. The CDR3 consists of 17 residues. Unmatched junction bases numbered 10, after V lost 8 bases and J lost 1 base. Germline lookup yields CDR1 MGHRA and CDR2 YSYEKL. This CDR3 is CASGLAGGRGGTDTQYF. The CDR3 DNA reads TGCGCCAGCGGTCTAGCGGGAGGGCGGGGTGGCACAGATACGCAGTATTTT.

The V call is TRBV7-8, the J call TRBJ2-6; 7 bases match TRBD1. J lost 0 bases, V lost 4 bases, and 3 bases had no gene match. CDR3 size: 16 residues. CDR1 and CDR2 (germline): SGHVS, FQNEAQ. In DNA form, the CDR3 reads TGTGCCAGCAGCTCGGACAGGCCCTCTGGGGCCAACGTCCTGACTTTC. It specifies CASSSDRPSGANVLTF.

The rearrangement uses TRBV29-1 and TRBJ2-7; TRBD2 matches at 10 bases. Per germline, CDR1 SQVTM and CDR2 ANQGSEA. Germline trimming cut 5 bases from V and 4 bases from J; bases unmatched to any gene: 5. The CDR3 loop spans 13 amino acids. The CDR3 DNA is TGCAGCGTTCATCTAGCGGGAGCGTACGAGCAGTACTTC. It translates to CSVHLAGAYEQYF.

The chain recombines TRBV2 with TRBJ2-1, with 11 bases aligning to TRBD2. V dropped 1 base and J dropped 8; count of bases not matched to a gene: 10. CDR3 length equals 17 residues. Germline V gene lookup returns CDR1 SNHLY and CDR2 FYNNEI. In DNA, the CDR3 is TGTGCCAGCAGTGAAGGATGGGCTAGCGGGAGGCACCATGAGCAGTTCTTC. Encoded protein: CASSEGWASGRHHEQFF.

V is TRBV27 and J is TRBJ2-1, with unresolved D. Between the trimmed V and J ends, which lost 0 bases and 8 bases, there was a span of 11 bases. In germline, CDR1 is MNHEY, CDR2 SMNVEV (reference sequence). The CDR3 length is 14 residues. The CDR3 region is CASSLSVRFDEQFF. The CDR3 coding sequence is TGTGCCAGCAGTTTATCGGTCAGGTTCGATGAGCAGTTCTTC.

This clone was picked up a small number of times. The rearrangement links TRBV30 to TRBJ1-1; D uncertain. The CDR3 totals 13 residues. CDR1 and CDR2 (germline): GTSNPN, SVGIG (reference sequence). Trimming removed 4 bases at V and 3 bases at J, with 12 bases between. In DNA, the CDR3 is TGTGCCTGGATCCAAGATAGCTACACTGAAGCTTTCTTT. Translating gives CAWIQDSYTEAFF. The full variable domain, with the rest looked up from reference TRBV30 and TRBJ1-1, is SQTIHQWPATLVQPVGSPLSLECTVEGTSNPNLYWYRQAAGRGLQLLFYSVGIGQISSEVPQNLSASRPQDRQFILSSKKLLLSDSGFYLCAWIQDSYTEAFFGQGTRLTVV.

The chain employs TRBV5-1 and TRBJ1-3; the D gene is possibly TRBD1 (5 bases). The germline CDR1 and CDR2 sequences are SGHRS and YFSETQ. The CDR3 consists of 16 residues. Here the CDR3 reads CVFCEESAGVGNTIYF. The DNA of the CDR3 is TGCGTATTCTGTGAGGAATCAGCGGGGGTTGGAAACACCATATATTTT.

The rearrangement joins TRBV13 to TRBJ2-3; D is perhaps TRBD1 (5 bases). CDR3 length: 14 amino acids. Germline lookup yields CDR1 PRHDT and CDR2 FYEKMQ (reference sequence). Trimming shortened V by 1 base and J by 2 bases, and 7 bases separated the two germline ends. CDR3 residues: CASSLEGSTDTQYF. In DNA form, the CDR3 reads TGTGCCAGCAGCTTAGAGGGGTCCACAGATACGCAGTATTTT.

V usage is TRBV10-1 and J usage is TRBJ1-2; TRBD1 matches at 10 bases. Germline values: CDR1 WNHNN, CDR2 SYGVQD (reference sequence). This CDR3 is 15 amino acids long. With V trimmed by 3 bases and J by 6 bases, 7 bases remained unmatched. The CDR3 DNA sequence: TGCGCCAGCAGTGATTTGGAAGGACAGGGGGATGGCTACACCTTC. Protein sequence: CASSDLEGQGDGYTF.

The V and J genes are TRBV25-1 and TRBJ2-6; D gene uncertain. Germline V CDR1 and CDR2: MGHDK, SYGVNS. There are 15 residues in the CDR3. Between the trimmed V and J ends, which lost 2 bases and 0 bases, there was a span of 5 bases. Written as DNA, the CDR3 is TGTGCCAGCAGTGAAGTAAACTCTGGGGCCAACGTCCTGACTTTC. Translation gives CASSEVNSGANVLTF.

The rearrangement joins TRBV18 to TRBJ1-1; D unclear. V was clipped by 5 bases and J by 5 bases, with 12 bases between them. Germline V lookup: CDR1 KGHSH, CDR2 LQKENI. CDR3 length: 13 amino acids. In DNA, the CDR3 is TGTGCCAGCTCATTGACCCGGGAGACTGAAGCTTTCTTT. It is translated as CASSLTRETEAFF.

The genes are TRBV10-1 and TRBJ1-4; the D is unclear. The germline V gene encodes CDR1 WNHNN and CDR2 SYGVQD (reference sequence). The V end lost 9 bases, the J end lost 2 bases, and 13 bases lay between the germline ends. The CDR3 extends over 14 amino acids. The CDR3 DNA follows: TGCGCCAGTTCGGAGAAAGGCACTAATGAAAAACTGTTTTTT. Amino acids: CASSEKGTNEKLFF.

The chain links TRBV18 to TRBJ2-7; D is unclear. This CDR3 is 14 amino acids long. V lost 6 bases to trimming and J lost 6 bases, with 18 bases between them. CDR1 and CDR2 (germline): KGHSH, LQKENI. CDR3 protein: CASSLPVPLTEQYF. Written as DNA, the CDR3 is TGTGCCAGCTCGCTACCGGTCCCCCTAACCGAGCAGTACTTC.

CDR3 sequence (DNA): TGTGCCAGCAGCGTAGGTCGGGCAGGGGACACTGAAGCTTTCTTT. Translation: CASSVGRAGDTEAFF. The chain employs TRBV9 and TRBJ1-1, with D possibly matching TRBD1 (6 bases). CDR1 is SGDLS and CDR2 is YYNGEE in the germline V gene. V was pared by 0 bases and J by 3 bases, with 12 bases between. CDR3 length: 15 residues.

The sample holds a few counts of this clone. The V call is TRBV5-1, the J call TRBJ2-2, with TRBD1 matching over 7 bases. The CDR3 spans 15 residues. CDR1 SGHRS and CDR2 YFSETQ come from the germline V gene. The trim removed 3 bases at V and 4 bases at J, leaving 6 bases unmatched. The CDR3 nucleotides are TGCGCCAGCAGCTGGATGACAGGGATCACCGGGGAGCTGTTTTTT. Amino acids: CASSWMTGITGELFF. The full variable domain, its missing parts supplied by reference TRBV5-1 and TRBJ2-2, is KAGVTQTPRYLIKTRGQQVTLSCSPISGHRSVSWYQQTPGQGLQFLFEYFSETQRNKGNFPGRFSGRQFSNSRSEMNVSTLELGDSALYLCASSWMTGITGELFFGEGSRLTVL.